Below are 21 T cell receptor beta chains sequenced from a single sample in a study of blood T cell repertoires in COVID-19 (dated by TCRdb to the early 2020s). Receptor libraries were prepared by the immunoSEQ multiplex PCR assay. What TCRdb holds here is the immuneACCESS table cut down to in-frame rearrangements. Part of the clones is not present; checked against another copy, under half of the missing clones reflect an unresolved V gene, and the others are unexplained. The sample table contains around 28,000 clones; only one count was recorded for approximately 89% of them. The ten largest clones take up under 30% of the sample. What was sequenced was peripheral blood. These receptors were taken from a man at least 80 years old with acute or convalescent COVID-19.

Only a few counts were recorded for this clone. CDR3 loop: CASSGQGWNQPQHF. In nucleotides, the CDR3 is TGTGCCAGCAGTGGACAGGGTTGGAATCAGCCCCAGCATTTT. The chain carries TRBV2 and TRBJ1-5; the match to TRBD1 covers 7 bases. The CDR3 has 14 amino acids. Trimming at V came to 4 bases and at J to 4 bases, leaving 4 bases not matched to a gene. Germline CDR1 SNHLY, CDR2 FYNNEI. The complete variable domain, with remaining parts taken from reference TRBV2 and TRBJ1-5, reads EPEVTQTPSHQVTQMGQEVILRCVPISNHLYFYWYRQILGQKVEFLVSFYNNEISEKSEIFDDQFSVERPDGSNFTLKIRSTKLEDSAMYFCASSGQGWNQPQHFGDGTRLSIL.

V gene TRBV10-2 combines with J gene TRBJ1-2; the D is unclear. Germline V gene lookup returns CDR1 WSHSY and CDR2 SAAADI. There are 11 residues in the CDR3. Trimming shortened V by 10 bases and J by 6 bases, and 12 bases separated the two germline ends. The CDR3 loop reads CATRRENGYTF. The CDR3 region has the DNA TGCGCCACCCGGAGGGAAAATGGCTACACCTTC.

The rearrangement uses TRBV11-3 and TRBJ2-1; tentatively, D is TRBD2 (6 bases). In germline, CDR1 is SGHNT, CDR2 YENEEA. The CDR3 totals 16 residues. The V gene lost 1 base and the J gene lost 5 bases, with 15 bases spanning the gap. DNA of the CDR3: TGTGCCAGCAGCTTAGGTGGGACTCGAGCGAACAATGAGCAGTTCTTC. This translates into CASSLGGTRANNEQFF.

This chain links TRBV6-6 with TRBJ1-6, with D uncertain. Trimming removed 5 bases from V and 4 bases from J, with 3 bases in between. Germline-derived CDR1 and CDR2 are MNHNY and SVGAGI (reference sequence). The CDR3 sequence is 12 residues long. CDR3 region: CASSPYNSPLHF. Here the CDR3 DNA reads TGTGCCAGCAGTCCGTATAATTCACCCCTCCACTTT.

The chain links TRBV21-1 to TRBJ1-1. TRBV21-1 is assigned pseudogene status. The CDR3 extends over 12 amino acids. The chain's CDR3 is CASSTDRAEAFF. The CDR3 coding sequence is TGTGCCAGCAGCACCGACCGGGCTGAAGCTTTCTTT.

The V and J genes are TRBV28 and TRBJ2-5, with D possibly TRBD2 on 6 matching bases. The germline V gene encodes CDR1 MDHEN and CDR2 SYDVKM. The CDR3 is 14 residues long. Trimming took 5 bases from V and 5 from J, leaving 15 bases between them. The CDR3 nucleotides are TGTGCCAGCAGTCCCGCGGGAAGTCGCGAGACCCAGTACTTC. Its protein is CASSPAGSRETQYF.

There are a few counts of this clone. In DNA form, the CDR3 reads TGTGCCAGTAGTGGACTAGCGGGAGTCGAGCAGTACTTC. This sequence encodes CASSGLAGVEQYF. The V call is TRBV19, the J call TRBJ2-7; 13 positions match TRBD2. The CDR3 extends over 13 amino acids. The J segment lost 6 bases and the V segment lost 5 bases, leaving 1 base of the junction unmatched. Germline V gives CDR1 LNHDA, CDR2 SQIVND (reference sequence). The full variable domain, in which reference TRBV19 and TRBJ2-7 provide the parts outside the CDR3, is DGGITQSPKYLFRKEGQNVTLSCEQNLNHDAMYWYRQDPGQGLRLIYYSQIVNDFQKGDIAEGYSVSREKKESFPLTVTSAQKNPTAFYLCASSGLAGVEQYFGPGTRLTVT.

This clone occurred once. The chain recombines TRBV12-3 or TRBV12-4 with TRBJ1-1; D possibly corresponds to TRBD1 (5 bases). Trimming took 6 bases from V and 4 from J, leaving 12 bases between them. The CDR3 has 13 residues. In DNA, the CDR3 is TGTGCCAGCAGCAGGGAAGGAGTCACTGAAGCTTTCTTT. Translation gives CASSREGVTEAFF.

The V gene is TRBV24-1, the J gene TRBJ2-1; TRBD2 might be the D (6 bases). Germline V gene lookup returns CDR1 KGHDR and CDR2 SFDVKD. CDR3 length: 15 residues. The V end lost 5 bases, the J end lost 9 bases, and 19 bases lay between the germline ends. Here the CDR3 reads CATSGGPGGSGEQFF. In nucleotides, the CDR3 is TGTGCCACCAGTGGGGGCCCCGGGGGTAGCGGTGAGCAGTTCTTC.

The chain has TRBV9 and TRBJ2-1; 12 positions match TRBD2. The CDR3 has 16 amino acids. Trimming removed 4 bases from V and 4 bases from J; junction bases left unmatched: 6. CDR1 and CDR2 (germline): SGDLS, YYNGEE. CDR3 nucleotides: TGTGCCAGCAGCTCACGGACTAGCGGGACGTACAATGAGCAGTTCTTC. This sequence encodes CASSSRTSGTYNEQFF.

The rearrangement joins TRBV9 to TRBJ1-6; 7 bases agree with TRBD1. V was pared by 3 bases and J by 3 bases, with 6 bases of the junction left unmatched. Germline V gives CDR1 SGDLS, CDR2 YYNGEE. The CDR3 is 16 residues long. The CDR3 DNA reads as TGTGCCAGCAGCGGGGGCAGGGGGGACTATAATTCACCCCTCCACTTT. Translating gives CASSGGRGDYNSPLHF.

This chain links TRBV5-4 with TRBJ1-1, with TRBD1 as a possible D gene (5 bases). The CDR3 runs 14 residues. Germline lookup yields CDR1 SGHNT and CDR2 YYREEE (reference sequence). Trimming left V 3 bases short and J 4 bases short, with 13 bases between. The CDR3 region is CASSWGVQGTEAFF. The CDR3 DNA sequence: TGTGCCAGCAGCTGGGGGGTCCAAGGCACTGAAGCTTTCTTT.

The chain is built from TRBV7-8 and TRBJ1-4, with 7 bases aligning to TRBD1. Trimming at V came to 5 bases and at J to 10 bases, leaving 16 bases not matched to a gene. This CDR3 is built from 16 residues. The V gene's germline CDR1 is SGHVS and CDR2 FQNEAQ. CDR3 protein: CASSQTTGMITRKLFF. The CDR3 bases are TGTGCCAGCAGCCAAACGACAGGGATGATAACGAGAAAACTGTTTTTT.

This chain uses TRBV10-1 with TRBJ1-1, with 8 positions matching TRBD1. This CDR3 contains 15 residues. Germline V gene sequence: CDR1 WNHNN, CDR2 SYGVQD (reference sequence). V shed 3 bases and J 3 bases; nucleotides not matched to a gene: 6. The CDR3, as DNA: TGCGCCAGCAGTGATCCAGGGGGCGAGGACACTGAAGCTTTCTTT. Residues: CASSDPGGEDTEAFF.

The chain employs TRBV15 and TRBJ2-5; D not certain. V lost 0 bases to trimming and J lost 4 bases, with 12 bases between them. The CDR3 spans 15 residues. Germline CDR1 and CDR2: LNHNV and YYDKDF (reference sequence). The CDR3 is CATSRDRVPGETQYF. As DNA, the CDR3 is TGTGCCACCAGCAGAGATCGAGTACCGGGAGAGACCCAGTACTTC. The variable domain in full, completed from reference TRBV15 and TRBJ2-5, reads DAMVIQNPRYQVTQFGKPVTLSCSQTLNHNVMYWYQQKSSQAPKLLFHYYDKDFNNEADTPDNFQSRRPNTSFCFLDIRSPGLGDTAMYLCATSRDRVPGETQYFGPGTRLLVL.

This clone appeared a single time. DNA for the CDR3: TGCGCCAGCAGCCAACCAGGGGGGTCCTACAATGAGCAGTTCTTC. As protein: CASSQPGGSYNEQFF. The J gene is TRBJ2-1, the V gene TRBV4-1; D is possibly TRBD1 (7 bases). The CDR3 is made up of 15 amino acids. The V end was cut by 2 bases, the J end by 1 base, with 9 bases between. Germline lookup yields CDR1 MGHRA and CDR2 YSYEKL.

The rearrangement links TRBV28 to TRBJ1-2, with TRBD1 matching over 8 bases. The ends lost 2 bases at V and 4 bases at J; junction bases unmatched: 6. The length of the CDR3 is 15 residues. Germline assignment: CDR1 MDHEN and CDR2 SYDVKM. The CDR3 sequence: CASSLNTGGVYGYTF. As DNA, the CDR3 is TGTGCCAGCAGTTTAAATACAGGGGGGGTCTATGGCTACACCTTC.

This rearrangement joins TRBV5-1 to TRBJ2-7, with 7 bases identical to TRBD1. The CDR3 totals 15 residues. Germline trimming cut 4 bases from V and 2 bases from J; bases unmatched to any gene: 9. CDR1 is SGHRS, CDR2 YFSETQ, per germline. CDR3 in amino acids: CASSPRDSGTYEQYF. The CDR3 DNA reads TGCGCCAGCAGCCCCCGGGACAGTGGGACCTACGAGCAGTACTTC.

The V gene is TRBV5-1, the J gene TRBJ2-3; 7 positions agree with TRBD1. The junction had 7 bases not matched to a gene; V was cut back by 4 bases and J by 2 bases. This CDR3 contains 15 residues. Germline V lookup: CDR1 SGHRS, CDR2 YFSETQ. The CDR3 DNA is TGCGCCAGCAGCCCGCCGGGACAGTTCACAGATACGCAGTATTTT. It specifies CASSPPGQFTDTQYF.

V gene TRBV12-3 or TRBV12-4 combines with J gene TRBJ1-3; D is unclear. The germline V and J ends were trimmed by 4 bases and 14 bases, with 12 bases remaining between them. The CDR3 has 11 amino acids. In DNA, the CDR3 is TGTGCCAGCAGTTCCCCTACTTCTTTATATTTT. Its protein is CASSSPTSLYF.

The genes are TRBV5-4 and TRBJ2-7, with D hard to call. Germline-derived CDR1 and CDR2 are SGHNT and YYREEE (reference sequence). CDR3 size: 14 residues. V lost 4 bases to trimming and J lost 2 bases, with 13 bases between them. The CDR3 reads CASSLDTWTYEQYF. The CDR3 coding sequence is TGTGCCAGCAGCCTTGACACATGGACCTACGAGCAGTACTTC.